Below are 28 T cell receptor beta chains sequenced from a single sample in a study of T-cell reconstitution after alpha-beta-depleted transplantation in children. The TCRbeta library incorporated unique molecular identifiers. TCRdb re-derived calls from the PCR reads in MiXCR, one entry per CDR3 protein. Of about 200,000 distinct CDR3 sequences listed, roughly 6.6% are singletons. This sample comprised PBMCs, obtained before TCRalphabeta/CD19-depleted stem cell transplant. The receptors derive from a boy aged 2-15 years with acute lymphoblastic leukemia, due to receive a stem cell transplant.

The table lists this clonotype with many counts. V usage is TRBV12-3 or TRBV12-4 and J usage is TRBJ2-7, with TRBD1 matching over 7 bases. V lost 4 bases, J lost 6 bases, and 6 bases stayed unmatched. This CDR3 is built from 13 residues. This chain's CDR3 is CASSSGTASEQYF. The CDR3 bases are TGTGCCAGCAGTTCCGGGACAGCCAGCGAGCAGTACTTC.

This clonotype occurred many times. The gene calls are TRBV7-2 and TRBJ2-3; D is ambiguous. V was shortened by 8 bases and J by 1 base, with 16 bases between the two germline ends. Per the germline V gene, CDR1 is SGHTA and CDR2 is FQGNSA. This CDR3 spans 15 amino acids. This chain's CDR3 is CASFASGLRTDTQYF. For the CDR3, the DNA is TGTGCCAGCTTTGCGTCGGGCCTCCGCACAGATACGCAGTATTTT.

The chain links TRBV7-2 to TRBJ1-5; TRBD1 matches at 12 bases. This CDR3 spans 17 amino acids. J was trimmed by 6 bases and V by 5 bases; bases with no gene match: 11. In germline, CDR1 is SGHTA, CDR2 FQGNSA. The CDR3 region is CASSETGTGGSGQPQHF. DNA for the CDR3: TGTGCCAGCAGCGAGACCGGGACAGGGGGCTCGGGTCAGCCCCAGCATTTT.

This rearrangement joins TRBV30 to TRBJ2-1; D ambiguous. The germline gives CDR1 GTSNPN, CDR2 SVGIG (reference sequence). This CDR3 has 11 residues. With 7 bases removed from V and 10 bases from J, the gap between germline ends came to 14 bases. CDR3 sequence (DNA): TGTGCCTTCTCCATGTGGGGAGAGCAGTTCTTC. As protein: CAFSMWGEQFF.

In this sample, this clonotype turned up many times. The genes are TRBV12-3 or TRBV12-4 and TRBJ2-1; no firm D call. Trimming took 7 bases from V and 4 from J, leaving 14 bases between them. This CDR3 region has 14 residues. CDR3 DNA: TGTGCCAGCACTTCTGGTGTGGTTTACAATGAGCAGTTCTTC. It encodes CASTSGVVYNEQFF.

The table lists this clonotype with many counts. Written as DNA, the CDR3 is TGCAGTGCTAGAGGTAGCAGGTTAGAATGCTACGAGCAGTACTTC. This sequence encodes CSARGSRLECYEQYF. The rearrangement uses TRBV20-1 and TRBJ2-7; D unclear. The germline V gene has CDR1 DFQATT and CDR2 SNEGSKA (reference sequence). The ends were cut back, 1 base at V and 3 bases at J, with 16 bases in the middle. This CDR3 is built from 15 residues.

This clonotype was observed a handful of times. This chain joins TRBV7-8 and TRBJ1-2; possibly TRBD1 for D (6 bases). Trimming shortened V by 1 base and J by 4 bases, and 10 bases separated the two germline ends. The CDR3 is 14 residues long. CDR1 SGHVS and CDR2 FQNEAQ come from the germline V gene. The CDR3 DNA reads as TGTGCCAGCAGCTTAGGAGGGGGAGGCTATGGCTACACCTTC. It is translated as CASSLGGGGYGYTF.

This chain links TRBV7-3 with TRBJ2-1; D tentatively reads TRBD1 or TRBD2 (5 bases each). Trimming pared 0 bases from V and 11 bases from J, leaving 11 bases between. Germline lookup yields CDR1 SGHTA and CDR2 FQGTGA. CDR3 length equals 13 residues. The CDR3: CASSLTWPGQQFF. The CDR3 DNA reads as TGTGCCAGCAGCTTAACGTGGCCGGGGCAGCAGTTCTTC. Looking up the rest from reference TRBV7-3 and TRBJ2-1 gives the full variable domain: GAGVSQTPSNKVTEKGKYVELRCDPISGHTALYWYRQSLGQGPEFLIYFQGTGAADDSGLPNDRFFAVRPEGSVSTLKIQRTERGDSAVYLCASSLTWPGQQFFGPGTRLTVL.

This clonotype was counted at least ten times. The V and J genes are TRBV6-2 or TRBV6-3 and TRBJ2-2; unclear D gene. The CDR3 loop spans 15 amino acids. The V and J ends lost 6 bases and 7 bases respectively, with 18 bases between them. Germline-derived CDR1 and CDR2 are MNHEY and SVGEGT. The CDR3 region is CASRPRAAWGGELFF. CDR3 DNA: TGTGCCAGCAGGCCCCGTGCAGCGTGGGGCGGGGAGCTGTTTTTT.

This clonotype was counted at least ten times. The V and J genes are TRBV4-3 and TRBJ1-1; 7 nucleotides align to TRBD1. This CDR3 has 13 amino acids. The V segment lost 0 bases and the J segment 8 bases; nucleotides outside the gene matches: 3. Looked up from germline, CDR1 is LGHNA and CDR2 is YSLEER. The CDR3 DNA is TGCGCCAGCAGCCAAGATGGGACAGCCGAAGCTTTCTTT. This translates into CASSQDGTAEAFF.

This rearrangement joins TRBV20-1 to TRBJ2-1; D may match TRBD1 or TRBD2 (6 bases each). Germline V gives CDR1 DFQATT, CDR2 SNEGSKA (reference sequence). V was pared by 2 bases and J by 5 bases, with 13 bases between. The CDR3 has 14 amino acids. CDR3 DNA sequence: TGCAGTGCTAGATGGGGGGCCGGGAACAATGAGCAGTTCTTC. It specifies CSARWGAGNNEQFF.

This clonotype was counted many times. V is TRBV5-1 and J is TRBJ2-7; D remains unclear. The CDR3 extends over 12 amino acids. Germline V CDR1 and CDR2: SGHRS, YFSETQ. V was clipped by 3 bases and J by 7 bases, with 11 bases between them. CDR3 sequence (DNA): TGCGCCAGCAGCTACCGAGCTGAAGAGCAGTACTTC. The encoded protein is CASSYRAEEQYF.

This clonotype has ten or more counts. The V call is TRBV7-2, the J call TRBJ2-5; the match to TRBD2 covers 8 bases. Unmatched junction bases numbered 7, after V lost 0 bases and J lost 1 base. Germline-derived CDR1 and CDR2 are SGHTA and FQGNSA. The CDR3 is 17 residues long. The CDR3: CASSLASGGGAQETQYF. CDR3 DNA sequence: TGTGCCAGCAGCTTAGCTTCGGGGGGGGGTGCCCAAGAGACCCAGTACTTC.

This clonotype showed up many times. The rearrangement uses TRBV28 and TRBJ1-4, with a possible D match to TRBD1 (5 bases). The length of the CDR3 is 17 residues. The V and J ends lost 0 bases and 3 bases respectively, with 14 bases between them. CDR1 and CDR2 from the germline V gene are MDHEN and SYDVKM. Here the CDR3 DNA reads TGTGCCAGCAGTTTATGGGAAGGGGTCTCACCTAATGAAAAACTGTTTTTT. As protein: CASSLWEGVSPNEKLFF.

This clonotype was found many times. The CDR3 sequence: CASSRGRPIAGEGTDTQYF. The CDR3 nucleotides read TGTGCCAGCAGCCGGGGGAGACCCATAGCGGGAGAGGGGACAGATACGCAGTATTTT. The rearrangement uses TRBV28 and TRBJ2-3; TRBD2 matches 9 bases. This CDR3 is built from 19 residues. Germline trimming cut 6 bases from V and 3 bases from J; bases unmatched to any gene: 19. Germline CDR1 reads MDHEN; CDR2 reads SYDVKM.

J is TRBJ2-7 and V is TRBV4-3, with 7 bases aligning to TRBD1. The germline CDR1 and CDR2 sequences are LGHNA and YSLEER. The CDR3 spans 14 residues. Trimming took 1 base from V and 4 from J; bases not matched to a gene: 4. The chain's CDR3 is CASSQASTGYEQYF. The CDR3 region has the DNA TGCGCCAGCAGCCAAGCCTCGACAGGGTACGAGCAGTACTTC.

This clonotype appeared a few times. The chain carries TRBV20-1 and TRBJ2-7; D is unresolved. Between the trimmed V and J ends, which lost 3 bases and 5 bases, there was a span of 11 bases. The CDR3 is made up of 12 amino acids. Germline values: CDR1 DFQATT, CDR2 SNEGSKA (reference sequence). The CDR3 coding sequence is TGCAGTGCTAGTAATGTGTACCACGAGCAGTACTTC. Translated, it gives CSASNVYHEQYF.

The chain couples TRBV12-3 or TRBV12-4 to TRBJ1-4; D is unclear. Trimming stripped 4 bases from V and 3 bases from J, with 6 bases between. The CDR3 contains 13 residues. The CDR3 loop reads CASSSTSNEKLFF. The CDR3 DNA is TGTGCCAGCAGTTCTACCTCTAATGAAAAACTGTTTTTT.

The chain is built from TRBV11-2 and TRBJ1-4, with D perhaps TRBD1 (5 bases). V lost 5 bases to trimming and J lost 7 bases, with 23 bases between them. Germline assignment: CDR1 SGHAT and CDR2 FQNNGV. This CDR3 spans 17 amino acids. The DNA for the CDR3 is TGTGCCAGCAGCCAACGGAGTGTAAACAGGACAAGTGAAAAACTGTTTTTT. This codes for CASSQRSVNRTSEKLFF.

This clonotype was seen a handful of times. The genes are TRBV7-2 and TRBJ2-7; the D is unclear. The germline gives CDR1 SGHTA, CDR2 FQGNSA. This CDR3 comprises 15 residues. V lost 1 base and J 0 bases, leaving 10 bases between the germline ends. The CDR3 DNA reads TGTGCCAGCAGCTTAGAGCTTCGTGGCTCCTACGAGCAGTACTTC. Its protein is CASSLELRGSYEQYF.

The J gene is TRBJ2-1, the V gene TRBV5-1, with D perhaps matching TRBD1 or TRBD2 (5 bases each). The CDR3 has 15 amino acids. Trimming took off 4 bases at V and 5 bases at J, with 16 bases between the two ends. In germline, CDR1 is SGHRS, CDR2 YFSETQ. The CDR3 region has the DNA TGCGCCAGCAGCCAGGGACCCAGAGTGAACAATGAGCAGTTCTTC. The encoded protein is CASSQGPRVNNEQFF.

This clonotype occurred many times. The gene calls are TRBV7-2 and TRBJ2-7; D perhaps matches TRBD2 (6 bases). Trimming left V 5 bases short and J 2 bases short, with 16 bases between. Germline CDR1 reads SGHTA; CDR2 reads FQGNSA. This CDR3 is built from 15 residues. The CDR3 DNA follows: TGTGCCAGCAGCCGAAGGGACTCCTTAGCCTACGAGCAGTACTTC. Its translation is CASSRRDSLAYEQYF. Full variable domain (remainder filled in from reference TRBV7-2 and TRBJ2-7): GAGVSQSPSNKVTEKGKDVELRCDPISGHTALYWYRQSLGQGLEFLIYFQGNSAPDKSGLPSDRFSAERTGGSVSTLTIQRTQQEDSAVYLCASSRRDSLAYEQYFGPGTRLTVT.

V and J are TRBV6-2 or TRBV6-3 and TRBJ2-1; a possible D gene is TRBD2 (5 bases). The germline V gene has CDR1 MNHEY and CDR2 SVGEGT. This CDR3 is built from 13 residues. V lost 6 bases, J lost 9 bases, and 15 bases lay in between. The CDR3 region is CASSPTSIGEQFF. As DNA, the CDR3 is TGTGCCAGCAGCCCTACTAGTATCGGTGAGCAGTTCTTC.

The chain recombines TRBV7-6 with TRBJ2-1; TRBD2 matches at 13 bases. Germline V lookup: CDR1 SGHVS, CDR2 FNYEAQ. The J segment lost 6 bases and the V segment lost 4 bases, leaving 6 bases of the junction unmatched. CDR3 size: 16 residues. Here the CDR3 reads CASSSLRTSGSNEQFF. The CDR3 DNA is TGTGCCAGCAGCTCCCTGAGGACTAGCGGGAGCAATGAGCAGTTCTTC.

The sample holds many counts of this clonotype. This chain uses TRBV5-1 with TRBJ2-7; no firm D call. The CDR3 totals 12 residues. Trimming removed 1 base at V and 0 bases at J, with 2 bases between. Germline V lookup: CDR1 SGHRS, CDR2 YFSETQ. The CDR3 loop is CASSLHSYEQYF. The CDR3 nucleotides are TGCGCCAGCAGCTTGCACTCCTACGAGCAGTACTTC.

The rearrangement uses TRBV28 and TRBJ1-6; 8 bases agree with TRBD1. Germline V lookup: CDR1 MDHEN, CDR2 SYDVKM. J was trimmed by 7 bases and V by 4 bases; bases with no gene match: 3. The CDR3 is 14 amino acids. DNA of the CDR3: TGTGCCAGCAGTTACAGGGACAGGAATTCACCCCTCCACTTT. Amino acid sequence: CASSYRDRNSPLHF.

This clonotype has a count of ten or more. The V call is TRBV29-1, the J call TRBJ2-5, with D unclear. Looked up from germline, CDR1 is SQVTM and CDR2 is ANQGSEA. The V end was cut by 4 bases, the J end by 5 bases, with 8 bases between. The CDR3 loop spans 11 amino acids. CDR3: CSVAWSETQYF. The CDR3 region has the DNA TGCAGCGTTGCTTGGTCGGAGACCCAGTACTTC.

This clonotype was detected many times. The V gene is TRBV5-1, the J gene TRBJ2-1; D may correspond to TRBD1 or TRBD2 (5 bases each). The CDR3 spans 18 residues. In germline, CDR1 is SGHRS, CDR2 YFSETQ. With 1 base removed from V and 4 bases from J, the gap between germline ends came to 21 bases. CDR3 sequence reads: CASSLRGEAKVGYNEQFF. The CDR3 nucleotides read TGCGCCAGCAGCTTGAGGGGAGAGGCTAAAGTGGGTTACAATGAGCAGTTCTTC.